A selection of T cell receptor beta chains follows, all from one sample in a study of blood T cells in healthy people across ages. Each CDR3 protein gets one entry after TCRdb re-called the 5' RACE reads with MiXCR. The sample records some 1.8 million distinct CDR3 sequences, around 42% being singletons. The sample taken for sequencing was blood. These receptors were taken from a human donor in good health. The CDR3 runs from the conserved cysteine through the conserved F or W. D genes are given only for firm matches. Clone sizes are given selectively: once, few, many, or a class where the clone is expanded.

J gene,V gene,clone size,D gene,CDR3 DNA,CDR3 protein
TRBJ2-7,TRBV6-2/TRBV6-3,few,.,TGTGCCAGCATCGGGGGGCTCTACGAGCAGTACTTC,CASIGGLYEQYF
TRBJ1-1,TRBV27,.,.,TGTGCCAGCAGTTTAAGATTCGCGGGGATGAACACTGAAGCTTTCTTT,CASSLRFAGMNTEAFF
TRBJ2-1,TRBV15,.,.,TGTGCCACGAGAAGGGGTCGGGGTTACAATGAGCAGTTCTTC,CATRRGRGYNEQFF
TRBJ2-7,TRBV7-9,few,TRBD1,TGTGCCACCCGGACAGGGATGATAGACGAGCAGTACTTC,CATRTGMIDEQYF
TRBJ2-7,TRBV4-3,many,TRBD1,TGCGCCAGCAGCCAAGATCAAGGGACAGGGGGCTACGAGCAGTACTTC,CASSQDQGTGGYEQYF
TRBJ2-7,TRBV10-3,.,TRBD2,TGTGCCATCGCGGTTCCAGGGACTAGCGGGACCCTTTCCTACGAGCAGTACTTC,CAIAVPGTSGTLSYEQYF
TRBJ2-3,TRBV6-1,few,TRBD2,TGTGCCAGCAGCTCCTCGGGGGGGGAGCCGCAGTATTTT,CASSSSGGEPQYF
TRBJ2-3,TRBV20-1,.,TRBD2,TGCGGTGCCCCCAGACTAGCGGGGGACACAGATACGCAGTATTTT,CGAPRLAGDTDTQYF
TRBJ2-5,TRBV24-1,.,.,TGTGCCACCAGTGAGGATGGTTGGGGGACCCAGTACTTC,CATSEDGWGTQYF
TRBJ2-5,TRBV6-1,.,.,TGTGCCAGCTGGCGGGGTTCACGGGAGCAGTACTTC,CASWRGSREQYF
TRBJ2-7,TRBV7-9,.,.,TGTGCCAGCAGCTTAGGTGGCAGGGTGATCGACGAGCAGTACTTC,CASSLGGRVIDEQYF
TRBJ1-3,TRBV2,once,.,TGTGCCAGCAGTGAATACCCAAAGGGTACCATATATTTT,CASSEYPKGTIYF
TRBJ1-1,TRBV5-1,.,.,TGCGCCAGCAGCTTAATCGGAGGGTCTGAAGCTTTCTTT,CASSLIGGSEAFF
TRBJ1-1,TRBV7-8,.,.,TGCGCCAGCAGTCCCCTCGAGGTACAGGGCAACATGAACACTGAAGCTTTCTTT,CASSPLEVQGNMNTEAFF
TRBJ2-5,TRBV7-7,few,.,TGTGCCAGCAGCTTATCCCTGACCCTAGAGACCCAGTACTTC,CASSLSLTLETQYF
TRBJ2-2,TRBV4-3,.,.,TGCGCCAGCAGCCAAGATTTGGGGGATACCGGGGAGCTGTTTTTT,CASSQDLGDTGELFF
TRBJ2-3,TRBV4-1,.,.,TGCGCCAGCAGCCAAGATCGCTTCACAGATACGCAGTATTTT,CASSQDRFTDTQYF
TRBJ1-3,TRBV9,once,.,TGTGCCAGCAGCGTAGCCAGGGGAGGAAACACCATATATTTT,CASSVARGGNTIYF
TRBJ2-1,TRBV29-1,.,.,TGCAGCGTTGACCCAAGGGAAGAGACCCAGTTCTTC,CSVDPREETQFF
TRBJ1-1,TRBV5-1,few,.,TGCGCCAGCAGTAACCCGGGACGTTCGAACACTGAAGCTTTCTTT,CASSNPGRSNTEAFF
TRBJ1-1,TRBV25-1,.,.,TGTGCCAGCAGTGACTCTTACAGGGCGGGGAACACTGAAGCTTTCTTT,CASSDSYRAGNTEAFF
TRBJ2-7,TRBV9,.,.,TGTGCCAGCAGCCCGGGGGGCCTCCCCCACGAGCAGTACTTC,CASSPGGLPHEQYF
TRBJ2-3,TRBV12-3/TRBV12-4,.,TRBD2,TGTGCCAGCAGTTTAAAATGGGAGGGCGGGGGGCGCACAGATACGCAGTATTTT,CASSLKWEGGGRTDTQYF
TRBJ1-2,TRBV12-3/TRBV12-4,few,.,TGTGCCAGCAGTTCTTTATGGGGGAGCAGCTACACCTTC,CASSSLWGSSYTF
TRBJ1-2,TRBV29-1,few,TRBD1,TGCAGCGTGGGACAGGGGGCCGGAGTGAGGGGCTACACCTTC,CSVGQGAGVRGYTF
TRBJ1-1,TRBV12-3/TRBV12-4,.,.,TGTGCCAGCAGATCCAGGGTAGCGTCGGAAGCTTTCTTT,CASRSRVASEAFF
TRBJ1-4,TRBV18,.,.,TGTGCCAGCTCACACTCGACAGAGGACAATGAAAAACTGTTTTTT,CASSHSTEDNEKLFF
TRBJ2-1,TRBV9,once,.,TGTGCCAGCAGCGTACAGGGTGGCTACAATGAGCAGTTCTTC,CASSVQGGYNEQFF
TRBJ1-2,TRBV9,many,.,TGTGCCAGCAGCGTAGAAGGGTATGGCTACACCTTC,CASSVEGYGYTF
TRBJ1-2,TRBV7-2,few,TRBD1,TGTGCCAGCAGCCCCGGGACAGGCGCTGATGTTGGACATTATGGCTACACCTTC,CASSPGTGADVGHYGYTF
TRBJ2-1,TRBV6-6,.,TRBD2,TGTGCCAACAGTTACTCGGGAGGGACTAGCTATGGAAATGAGCAGTTCTTC,CANSYSGGTSYGNEQFF
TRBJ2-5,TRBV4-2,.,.,TGTGCCAGCAGCCAAGAGGATTTGGTTGTCGGAGAGACCCAGTACTTC,CASSQEDLVVGETQYF
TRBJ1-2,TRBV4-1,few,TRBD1,TGCGCCAGCCGAACCGGGACAGGGTACTATGGCTACACCTTC,CASRTGTGYYGYTF
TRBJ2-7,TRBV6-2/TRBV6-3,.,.,TGTGTCAGCAGTACGGACTTCTACGAGCAGTACTTC,CVSSTDFYEQYF
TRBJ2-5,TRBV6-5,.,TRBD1,TGTGCCAGCAGCCCCGAGACAGGGGAGGATGAGACCCAGTACTTC,CASSPETGEDETQYF
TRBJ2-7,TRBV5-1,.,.,TGCGCCAGCAGCTTGCGGACAAGGTATGACGAGCAGTACTTC,CASSLRTRYDEQYF
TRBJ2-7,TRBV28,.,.,TGTGCCAGCAGTTTAAGGGACCGCCTCTCCTACGAGCAGTACTTC,CASSLRDRLSYEQYF
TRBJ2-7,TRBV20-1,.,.,TGCAGTACTAGAGATCCTTGGACAGCCAGCTCCTACGAGCAGTACTTC,CSTRDPWTASSYEQYF
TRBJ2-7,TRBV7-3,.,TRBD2,TGTGCCAGCAGCCTCGAACGGGGCGGGGGTAGCAACGAGCAGTACTTC,CASSLERGGGSNEQYF
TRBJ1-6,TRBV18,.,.,TGTGCCAGCTCACCACTTGGGGATTCACCCCTCCACTTT,CASSPLGDSPLHF
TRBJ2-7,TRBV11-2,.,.,TGTACCAGCAGCTTAGACAGGTCCTACGAGCAGTACTTC,CTSSLDRSYEQYF
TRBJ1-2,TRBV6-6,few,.,TGTGCCAGCACCTATCGCGATGGCTATGGCTACACCTTC,CASTYRDGYGYTF
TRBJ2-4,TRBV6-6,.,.,TGTGCCAGCAAGGGGGTTCAGGCTAGCTCCTACAATGAGCAGTACTTC,CASKGVQASSYNEQYF
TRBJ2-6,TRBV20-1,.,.,TGCAGTGCTTATAGGGCCTCTGGGGCCAACGTCCTGACTTTC,CSAYRASGANVLTF
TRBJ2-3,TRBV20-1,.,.,TGCAGTGCTAGAGACGAGGAGTACACAGATACGCAGTATTTT,CSARDEEYTDTQYF
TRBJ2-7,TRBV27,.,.,TGTGCCAGCAGTTTTCCGGGGGCGCCAACCTACGAGCAGTACTTC,CASSFPGAPTYEQYF
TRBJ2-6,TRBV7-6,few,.,TGTGCCAGCAGCCCGGACAGCAGATTCTCTGGGGCCAACGTCCTGACTTTC,CASSPDSRFSGANVLTF
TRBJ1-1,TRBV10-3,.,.,TGTGCCATCACCGACCGGGATGAGGGCGCTGAAGCTTTCTTT,CAITDRDEGAEAFF
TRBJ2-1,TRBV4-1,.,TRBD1,TGCGCCAGCAGCCCAATTACAGGGGGAAACTACAATGAGCAGTTCTTC,CASSPITGGNYNEQFF
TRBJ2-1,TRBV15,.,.,TGTGCCACCAGCAGTGAGGATTGGGCCAGGGATGAGCAGTTCTTC,CATSSEDWARDEQFF
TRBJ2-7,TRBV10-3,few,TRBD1,TGTGCCATCAGAAAAACGGGACAGATCTACGAGCAGTACTTC,CAIRKTGQIYEQYF
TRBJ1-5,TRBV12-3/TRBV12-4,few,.,TGTGCCAGCAGTTCAGGGGTTGGGGGTAGCAATCAGCCCCAGCATTTT,CASSSGVGGSNQPQHF
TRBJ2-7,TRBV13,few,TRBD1,TGTGCCAGCAGATCGGCGCAGATACAGGGGGCAGACTCCTACGAGCAGTACTTC,CASRSAQIQGADSYEQYF
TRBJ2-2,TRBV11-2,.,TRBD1,TGTGCCAGCCGGGGATGGATTGGCCCGGGACAGATCACCGGGGAGCTGTTTTTT,CASRGWIGPGQITGELFF
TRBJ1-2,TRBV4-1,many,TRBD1,TGCGCCAGCAGCCAAAGATTTACCACCGGGACAGGGAATGGCTACACCTTC,CASSQRFTTGTGNGYTF
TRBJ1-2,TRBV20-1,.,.,TGCAGTGCTCGACTCGGGACCGCAACTAACTATGGCTACACCTTC,CSARLGTATNYGYTF
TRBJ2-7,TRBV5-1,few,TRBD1,TGCGCCAGCAGTTCCGGGACAGGGTACAACGAGCAGTACTTC,CASSSGTGYNEQYF
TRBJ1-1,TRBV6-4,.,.,TGTGCCAGCAGTGAGTGGGTTAACACTGAAGCTTTCTTT,CASSEWVNTEAFF
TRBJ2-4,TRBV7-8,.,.,TGTGCCAGCAGCCCAGGACAGACTCAGCAGTACTTC,CASSPGQTQQYF